The sequence of this T cell receptor beta chain was determined in a study of shared clonotypes between healthy human individuals. Within Nashville, Tennessee resided all donors, each a Caucasian adult. This CDR3 has 14 residues. V was pared by 3 bases and J by 1 base, with 8 bases between. Germline V gene lookup returns CDR1 SGDLS and CDR2 YYNGEE. Each replicate PCR on the sorted subsets used about 220 ng DNA (around 30,000 T cell genomes). The protocol was immunoSEQ multiplex PCR, while the TCRdb copy is restricted to in-frame clones and leaves out a portion. The sample contains 2 million to 3 million clones, more than 90% of which appear only once.

Sequences were obtained from naive CD4+ T cells sorted from blood. Subset here: CD45RA+ positively selected. The chain carries TRBV9 and TRBJ1-3; D not certain. This receptor was obtained from a man between 18 and 29 years old in good health. CDR3 protein: CASSAGESGNTIYF. The CDR3 DNA reads as TGTGCCAGCAGCGCCGGGGAATCTGGAAACACCATATATTTT.